Given below is one TCR beta chain in context. Its antigen is not known. The CDR3 runs 16 residues. The J segment lost 6 bases and the V segment lost 2 bases, leaving 8 bases of the junction unmatched. Germline V CDR1 and CDR2: MDHEN, SYDVKM. TCRdb called the reads again in MiXCR, with one record for every CDR3 protein. Of hundreds of thousands of distinct CDR3 sequences listed, around 31% are singletons. This specimen belongs to a study of T cell repertoires in cytomegalovirus infection. Study-level background: Public TCR beta signatures provided an indication of both CMV infection and a matching HLA type. Whole-study results and caveats: Using cumulative public TCR beta family frequency, the authors identified those who carried CMV together with the relevant HLA. HLA-C-restricted TCR beta clonotypes specific for CMV led the ex vivo response.

Specimen: cultured PBMCs, collected from culture after CMV antigen stimulation. The V and J genes are TRBV28 and TRBJ2-1; 9 positions agree with TRBD2. The receptor was isolated from a human donor in good health (CMV status not recorded). Some clones in this sample may be carry-over from other donors' samples. The CDR3 DNA reads as TGTGCCAGCAGTTTAGGGGGGACTAGCATCGGCAATGAGCAGTTCTTC. Translation: CASSLGGTSIGNEQFF. Full variable domain (remainder filled in from reference TRBV28 and TRBJ2-1): DVKVTQSSRYLVKRTGEKVFLECVQDMDHENMFWYRQDPGLGLRLIYFSYDVKMKEKGDIPEGYSVSREKKERFSLILESASTNQTSMYLCASSLGGTSIGNEQFFGPGTRLTVL.